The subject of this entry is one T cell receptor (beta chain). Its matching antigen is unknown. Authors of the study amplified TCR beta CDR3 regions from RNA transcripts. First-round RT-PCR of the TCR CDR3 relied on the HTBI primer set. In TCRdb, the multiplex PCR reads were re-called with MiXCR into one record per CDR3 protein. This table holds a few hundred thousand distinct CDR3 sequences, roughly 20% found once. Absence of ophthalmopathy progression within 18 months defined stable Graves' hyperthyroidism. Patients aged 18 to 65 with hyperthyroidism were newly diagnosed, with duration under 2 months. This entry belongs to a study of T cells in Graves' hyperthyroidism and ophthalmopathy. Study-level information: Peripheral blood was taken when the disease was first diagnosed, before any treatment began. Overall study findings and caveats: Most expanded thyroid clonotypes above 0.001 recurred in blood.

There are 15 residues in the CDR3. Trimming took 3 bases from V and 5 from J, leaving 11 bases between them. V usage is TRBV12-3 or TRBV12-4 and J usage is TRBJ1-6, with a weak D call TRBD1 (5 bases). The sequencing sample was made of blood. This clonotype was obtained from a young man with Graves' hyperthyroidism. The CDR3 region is CASSFVGRDNSPLHF. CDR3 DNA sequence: TGTGCCAGCAGTTTCGTGGGGCGCGATAATTCACCCCTCCACTTT.